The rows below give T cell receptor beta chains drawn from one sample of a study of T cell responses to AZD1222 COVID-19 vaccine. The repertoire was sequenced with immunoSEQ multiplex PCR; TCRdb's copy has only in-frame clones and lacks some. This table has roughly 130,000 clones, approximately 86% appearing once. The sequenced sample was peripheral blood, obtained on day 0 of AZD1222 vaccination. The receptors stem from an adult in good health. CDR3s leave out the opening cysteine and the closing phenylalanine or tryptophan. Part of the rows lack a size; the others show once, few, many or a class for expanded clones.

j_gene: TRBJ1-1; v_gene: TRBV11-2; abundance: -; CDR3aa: ASSLGSWGSLGTEAF
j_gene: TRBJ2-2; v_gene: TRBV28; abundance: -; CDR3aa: ASTRGEQGTGELF
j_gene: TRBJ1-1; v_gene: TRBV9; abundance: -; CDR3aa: ASSVVGGGTEAF
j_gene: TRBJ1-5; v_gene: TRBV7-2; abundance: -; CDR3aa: ASSLQHNQPQH
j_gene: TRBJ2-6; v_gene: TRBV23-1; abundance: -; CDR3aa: ASSQWSVGQGANVLT
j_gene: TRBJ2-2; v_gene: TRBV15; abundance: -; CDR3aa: ATSREAWGELF
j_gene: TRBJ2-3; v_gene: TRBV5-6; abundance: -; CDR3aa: ASSLAAGGTDTQY
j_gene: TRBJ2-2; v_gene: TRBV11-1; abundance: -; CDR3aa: ASSHVSGELF
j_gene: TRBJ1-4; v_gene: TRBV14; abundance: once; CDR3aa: ASSQDSRVQGAKLF
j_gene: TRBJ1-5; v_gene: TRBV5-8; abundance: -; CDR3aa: ASREGAGGGRQPQH
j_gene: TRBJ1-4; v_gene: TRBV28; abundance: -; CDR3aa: ASSSQQGLAYEKLF
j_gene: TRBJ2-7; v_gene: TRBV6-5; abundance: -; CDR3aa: ASSYSWTPSSYEQY
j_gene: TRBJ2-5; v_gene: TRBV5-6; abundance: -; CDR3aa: ASSLVGTQY
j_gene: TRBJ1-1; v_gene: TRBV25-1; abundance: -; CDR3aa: ASSTGNTEAF
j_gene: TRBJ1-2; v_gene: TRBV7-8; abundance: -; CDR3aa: ASSLVTGDSPGYGYT
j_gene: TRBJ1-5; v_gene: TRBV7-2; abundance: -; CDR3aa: ASSFGFWSNQPQH
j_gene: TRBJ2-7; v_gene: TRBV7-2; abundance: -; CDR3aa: ASSSRDRAYEQY
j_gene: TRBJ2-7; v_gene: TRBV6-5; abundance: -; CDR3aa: AIQGYEQY
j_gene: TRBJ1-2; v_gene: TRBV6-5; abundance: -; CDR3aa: ASITPGTGYT
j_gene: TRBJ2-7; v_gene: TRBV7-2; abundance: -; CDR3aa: ASSPPPGDRGSYEQY
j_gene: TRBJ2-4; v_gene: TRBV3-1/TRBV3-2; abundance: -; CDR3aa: ASGPTSGGAAKNIQY
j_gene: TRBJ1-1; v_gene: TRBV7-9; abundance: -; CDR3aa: ASSPLWTVAGAF
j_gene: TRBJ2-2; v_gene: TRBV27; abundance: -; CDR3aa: ASSLSRGRYTGELF
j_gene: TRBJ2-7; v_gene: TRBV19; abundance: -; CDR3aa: ASSISIKAGSSYEQY
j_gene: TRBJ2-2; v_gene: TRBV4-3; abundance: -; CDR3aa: ASSQDQDRVFTGELF
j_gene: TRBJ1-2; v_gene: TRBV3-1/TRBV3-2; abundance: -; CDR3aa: ASSQTTGGGNYGYT
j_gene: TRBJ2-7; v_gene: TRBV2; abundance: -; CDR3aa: ASSEDIPSYEQY
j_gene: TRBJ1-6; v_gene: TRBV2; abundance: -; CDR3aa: ASRPDGNSPLH